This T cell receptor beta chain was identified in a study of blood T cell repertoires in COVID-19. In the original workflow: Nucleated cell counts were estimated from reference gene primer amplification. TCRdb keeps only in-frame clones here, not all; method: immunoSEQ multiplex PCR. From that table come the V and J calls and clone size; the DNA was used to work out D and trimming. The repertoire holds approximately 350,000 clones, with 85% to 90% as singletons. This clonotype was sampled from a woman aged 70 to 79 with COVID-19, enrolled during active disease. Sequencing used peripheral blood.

The DNA for the CDR3 is TGTGCCAGCACCGCACAGTACGAGCAGTACTTC. This codes for CASTAQYEQYF. This sequence joins TRBV28 and TRBJ2-7, with D unresolved. CDR3 length: 11 amino acids. Germline V gene data show CDR1 as MDHEN and CDR2 as SYDVKM. Deletions cut 7 bases from V and 4 bases from J, with 8 bases between.